This is a list of T cell receptor beta chains from one sample in a study of beta chain features in type 1 diabetes. TCRdb's copy holds only in-frame clones and misses some; the assay was immunoSEQ multiplex PCR. The sample lists 850,000 to 900,000 clones, roughly 17% occurring once. The sequencing input was naive CD4+ T cells from blood. These receptors all come from a woman younger than 30 in good health. Both conserved end residues are part of each CDR3. Fields, in order: J gene, V gene, clone size, CDR3 protein. Part of the rows lack a size; the others show once, few, many or a class for expanded clones.

>TRBJ1-2|TRBV7-3|NA
CASSLNWAGLLFHTF
>TRBJ2-3|TRBV7-2|NA
CASSFGGWTDTQYF
>TRBJ2-5|TRBV7-8|NA
CASSLGQSRQETQYF
>TRBJ2-1|TRBV28|NA
CASSPLNEQFF
>TRBJ2-5|TRBV6-6|few
CASSSAKRERETQYF
>TRBJ1-3|TRBV7-9|few
CASSSIWNPGNTIYF
>TRBJ2-1|TRBV5-1|NA
CASSLRTSGTYNEQFF
>TRBJ2-7|TRBV6-5|NA
CASSYSTATYEQYF
>TRBJ2-3|TRBV5-1|NA
CASSTGMGPTDTQYF
>TRBJ2-1|TRBV6-6|few
CASSINRASGHNEQFF
>TRBJ2-7|TRBV5-1|few
CASRLRLQGGYEQYF
>TRBJ2-1|TRBV4-2|NA
CASSQGTTLGDEQFF
>TRBJ2-1|TRBV6-6|few
CASRPEYNEQFF
>TRBJ2-1|TRBV6-5|NA
CASSYSGRYNEQFF
>TRBJ2-2|TRBV11-1|NA
CASSQWTGLNTGELFF
>TRBJ1-2|TRBV4-2|NA
CASSQESDYGYTF
>TRBJ2-7|TRBV11-2|few
CASSLERTAYEQYF
>TRBJ2-4|TRBV5-6|few
CASSSWVDPQYF
>TRBJ2-1|TRBV4-3|NA
CASSQDALGNEQFF
>TRBJ2-5|TRBV28|NA
CASSLHRVLKTQYF
>TRBJ1-1|TRBV6-5|NA
CASSSARNTEAFF
>TRBJ2-3|TRBV7-2|few
CASSLRLLTDTQYF
>TRBJ2-5|TRBV7-2|NA
CASSPKTGTETQYF
>TRBJ1-5|TRBV5-6|NA
CASSLALGSFNQPQHF
>TRBJ2-4|TRBV4-2|few
CASSQDSGRASGRSGIF
>TRBJ2-5|TRBV7-2|NA
CASSQNTGAFQETQYF
>TRBJ1-2|TRBV6-6|NA
CASSPGTGAGYTF
>TRBJ2-7|TRBV11-2|few
CASSFLSLDSSYEQYF
>TRBJ2-2|TRBV27|few
CASSPRGGNTGELFF
>TRBJ2-5|TRBV6-5|few
CASSLSRFPRAQYF
>TRBJ1-1|TRBV7-3|few
CASSLNLDTEAFF
>TRBJ1-1|TRBV10-3|NA
CAISETGAAFF
>TRBJ2-3|TRBV25-1|NA
CASRQLATTDTQYF
>TRBJ2-7|TRBV7-9|NA
CASSLDLLAGHLYF
>TRBJ2-5|TRBV18|NA
CASSQFQETQYF
>TRBJ1-5|TRBV7-2|few
CASSLTVFNQPQHF
>TRBJ1-5|TRBV5-6|few
CASSLYRGGPQPQHF
>TRBJ2-7|TRBV6-5|few
CASSSRGAAYEQYF
>TRBJ2-1|TRBV29-1|NA
CSGTSGRTYNEQFF
>TRBJ2-2|TRBV9|few
CASSPGTSLRTGELFF
>TRBJ2-7|TRBV2|few
CARAVDGGGGEQYF
>TRBJ2-5|TRBV7-8|few
CASSPGHGGETQYF
>TRBJ2-1|TRBV9|NA
CASSVSPLSENEQFF
>TRBJ2-2|TRBV6-6|few
CASRPSGANTGELFF
>TRBJ2-7|TRBV2|NA
CASSETSYEQYF
>TRBJ1-2|TRBV19|NA
CASSDGGNYGYTF
>TRBJ1-1|TRBV15|few
CATSISSTEAFF
>TRBJ1-2|TRBV7-9|NA
CASRRTGVIEYYGGYTF
>TRBJ2-7|TRBV11-2|NA
CASSLQGSSYEQYF
>TRBJ2-1|TRBV6-4|NA
CASSPTRGGEQFF
>TRBJ1-2|TRBV29-1|NA
CSVAWSMSSYGYTF
>TRBJ2-2|TRBV2|few
CASSPLNAANTGELFF
>TRBJ2-3|TRBV29-1|NA
CSVRGLAGGSDTQYF
>TRBJ2-1|TRBV2|few
CASALARYNEQFF
>TRBJ1-5|TRBV5-5|NA
CASSTRVAQPQHF
>TRBJ2-1|TRBV5-1|few
CASSRTSGSLVDEQFF
>TRBJ2-3|TRBV28|NA
CASSPTGNTDTQYF
>TRBJ2-6|TRBV21-1|few
CASRDRVPSAGANVLTF
>TRBJ1-1|TRBV29-1|few
CSVERQPNTEAFF
>TRBJ2-1|TRBV2|few
CASTGRGSNNEQFF